The source of this T cell receptor (beta chain) is a study of T cell repertoires in cytomegalovirus infection. Findings and limits, study-wide: HLA-C-restricted CMV-specific TCR beta clonotypes prevailed in the ex vivo response.

With respect to this clonotype: Antigen unknown.

TCRdb independently ran MiXCR on the reads; one entry per CDR3 protein. The sample shows nearly 550,000 distinct CDR3 sequences, about 17% of them seen only once. J lost 9 bases, V lost 5 bases, and 20 bases had no gene match. This CDR3 is built from 18 residues. In germline, CDR1 is SEHNR, CDR2 FQNEAQ (reference sequence). This TCR was recovered from a human donor in good health (CMV status not recorded). Some clones in this sample may be carry-over from other donors' samples. Sequencing was carried out using CD8+ T cells from PBMCs. This chain links TRBV7-9 with TRBJ2-1; 9 positions agree with TRBD2. CDR3 loop: CASSPPRPPAGGPSEQFF. The CDR3, as DNA: TGTGCCAGCAGCCCCCCCCGCCCCCCGGCGGGGGGGCCGTCTGAGCAGTTCTTC.